A selection of T cell receptor beta chains follows, all from one sample in a study of blood T cell repertoires in COVID-19. Repertoires were generated with immunoSEQ multiplex PCR, while TCRdb's copy carries only in-frame clones and drops some. The sample lists under 200,000 clones; around 80% were seen once. The sequencing sample was made of peripheral blood. The source of these receptors is a man aged 30 to 39 with active or convalescent COVID-19. Each CDR3 is given with its conserved first and last residue. D genes are given only for firm matches. For some rows the clone size is stated as once, few or many, or as a class when expanded; others skip it.

clone size	D gene	V gene	J gene	CDR3 DNA	CDR3 protein
many	TRBD1	TRBV3-1/TRBV3-2	TRBJ1-2	TGTGCCAGCAGCCAAGCCCGGACAGGGGGCAGCTATGGCTACACCTTC	CASSQARTGGSYGYTF
NA	NA	TRBV4-1	TRBJ1-4	TGCGCCAGCAGCCAAGATCGCACAGGCCGATCAACTAATGAAAAACTGTTTTTT	CASSQDRTGRSTNEKLFF
NA	TRBD1	TRBV7-2	TRBJ1-5	TGTGCCAGCAGCTTACAGGGGGCCCAGCCCCAGCATTTT	CASSLQGAQPQHF
few	TRBD1	TRBV18	TRBJ1-2	TGTGCCAGCTCACCGACAGGGGGCGACTATGGCTACACCTTC	CASSPTGGDYGYTF
NA	TRBD2	TRBV10-3	TRBJ2-3	TGTGCCATCACAAGCGGGGGGGCCGGAGATACGCAGTATTTT	CAITSGGAGDTQYF
NA	NA	TRBV7-9	TRBJ1-4	TGTGCCAGCAGCTTAGCTAAGGGACTGGGGGCAACTAATGAAAAACTGTTTTTT	CASSLAKGLGATNEKLFF
once	TRBD1	TRBV5-4	TRBJ2-6	TGTGCCAGCAGCTTGGATAATTTTGACAGGGCCGGGGCCAACGTCCTGACTTTC	CASSLDNFDRAGANVLTF
NA	NA	TRBV3-1/TRBV3-2	TRBJ1-2	TGTGCCAGCAGCTCCGGGACACAGAATCCATATGGCTACACCTTC	CASSSGTQNPYGYTF
NA	TRBD1	TRBV28	TRBJ1-2	TGTGCCAGCAGTTTAAACCCCGGGACAGGGTACAACTATGGCTACACCTTC	CASSLNPGTGYNYGYTF
NA	TRBD1	TRBV30	TRBJ1-2	TGTGCCTGGAGTCAGATGATACGGGACAGTCAGGGCTACACCTTC	CAWSQMIRDSQGYTF
NA	NA	TRBV7-9	TRBJ1-2	TGTGCCAGCAGGCCCCGGGACACTCCACATGGCTACACCTTC	CASRPRDTPHGYTF
NA	NA	TRBV7-9	TRBJ2-4	TGTGCCAGCAGCTTCCCTACCCTAGCCAAAAACATTCAGTACTTC	CASSFPTLAKNIQYF
few	TRBD1	TRBV4-2	TRBJ2-3	TGTGCCAGCAGCCAAGAGACGACAGGGGTGTTTGGAGATACGCAGTATTTT	CASSQETTGVFGDTQYF
NA	NA	TRBV19	TRBJ1-5	TGTGCCAGTAGCCCCACTGGGGGGATGGGCAATCAGCCCCAGCATTTT	CASSPTGGMGNQPQHF
NA	TRBD1	TRBV5-1	TRBJ2-6	TGCGCCAGCAGCTGGGGTCGACAGGGCCTCTCCCCCGGGGCCAACGTCCTGACTTTC	CASSWGRQGLSPGANVLTF
NA	NA	TRBV7-9	TRBJ2-7	TGTGCCAGCAGCCCGAGGGGAGGCTCCTACGAGCAGTACTTC	CASSPRGGSYEQYF
NA	NA	TRBV5-4	TRBJ2-5	TGTGCCAGCAGCGGGGGCTTCTCTCTAGGGCCGGGGAGAGAGACCCAGTACTTC	CASSGGFSLGPGRETQYF
NA	TRBD1	TRBV5-6	TRBJ1-2	TGTGCCAGCAGCCCGGGACAGGGGGTTGGTGGCTACACCTTC	CASSPGQGVGGYTF
NA	NA	TRBV5-1	TRBJ2-2	TGCGCCAGCAGCATTTGGGGAGGTCTATCCAACACCGGGGAGCTGTTTTTT	CASSIWGGLSNTGELFF
NA	NA	TRBV6-6	TRBJ2-1	TGTGCCAGCAGCCTAAGCGCCACACTCTACAATGAGCAGTTCTTC	CASSLSATLYNEQFF
NA	TRBD1	TRBV3-1/TRBV3-2	TRBJ1-6	TGTGCCAGCAGCCCCCGAGCGGAGACAGGGAACTCACCCCTCCACTTT	CASSPRAETGNSPLHF
NA	NA	TRBV2	TRBJ2-1	TGTGCCAGCAGTTGGGAGGGGGGGAGCTCCTACAATGAGCAGTTCTTC	CASSWEGGSSYNEQFF
NA	NA	TRBV30	TRBJ1-5	TGTGCCTGGGCGGGGCAGGATAATCAGCCCCAGCATTTT	CAWAGQDNQPQHF
NA	TRBD1	TRBV27	TRBJ1-5	TGTGCCAGCAGTCCCGGGACAGGTAATCAGCCCCAGCATTTT	CASSPGTGNQPQHF
NA	NA	TRBV19	TRBJ1-3	TGTGCCAGTACCTTAGGGCTCGGGACTGGAAACACCATATATTTT	CASTLGLGTGNTIYF
NA	NA	TRBV9	TRBJ1-2	TGTGCCAGCAGCGTTGGTACAGCCAACTATGGCTACACCTTC	CASSVGTANYGYTF
NA	NA	TRBV6-2/TRBV6-3	TRBJ1-5	TGTGCCAGCAGTTCACCACCCGGTTATAGCAATCAGCCCCAGCATTTT	CASSSPPGYSNQPQHF
once	NA	TRBV3-1/TRBV3-2	TRBJ1-2	TGTGCCAGCAGCCAAGAGGTAGGCCCGGGTGGCTACACCTTC	CASSQEVGPGGYTF
NA	TRBD1	TRBV7-2	TRBJ2-5	TGTGCCAGCAGCACGCAGGGGGCGGGAGAGACCCAGTACTTC	CASSTQGAGETQYF
few	TRBD1	TRBV27	TRBJ1-2	TGTGCCAGCAGTTGGGGACAGGGAAGGGCTGGCTACACCTTC	CASSWGQGRAGYTF
NA	NA	TRBV5-1	TRBJ1-2	TGCGCCAGCAGCGCAGACGGAGGGGACCGTCACTACACCTTC	CASSADGGDRHYTF
NA	TRBD1	TRBV7-2	TRBJ2-1	TGTGCCAGCAGTCTTCGGGGACAGGGTGGCAATGAGCAGTTCTTC	CASSLRGQGGNEQFF
NA	TRBD1	TRBV19	TRBJ2-4	TGTGCCACCTTCGGCAGGGGGCGCGACCAATACAAAAACATTCAGTACTTC	CATFGRGRDQYKNIQYF
many	TRBD2	TRBV19	TRBJ2-5	TGTGCCAGCATTTCTGCGGGAGAAGGGGAGACCCAGTACTTC	CASISAGEGETQYF
NA	TRBD2	TRBV3-1/TRBV3-2	TRBJ2-3	TGTGCCAGCAGCCACCTGACTAGCCCAGATACGCAGTATTTT	CASSHLTSPDTQYF
few	TRBD1	TRBV19	TRBJ1-4	TGTGCCACACAGGGGACGAATGAAAAACTGTTTTTT	CATQGTNEKLFF
NA	NA	TRBV12-3/TRBV12-4	TRBJ1-2	TGTGCCAGCAGACAAAGAAACTATGGCTACACCTTC	CASRQRNYGYTF
NA	NA	TRBV7-2	TRBJ2-7	TGTGCCAGCAGCAAAACAGGGGGGGGCTACGAGCAGTACTTC	CASSKTGGGYEQYF
NA	TRBD1	TRBV19	TRBJ1-5	TGTGCCAGTAGCCCTACGGACAGGACCTATCAGCCCCAGCATTTT	CASSPTDRTYQPQHF
NA	NA	TRBV6-5	TRBJ2-3	TGTGCCAGCATTCGGCGGGGCTCAGATACGCAGTATTTT	CASIRRGSDTQYF
NA	TRBD2	TRBV28	TRBJ2-5	TGTGCCAGCAGTTTAGCGGGACTAGCTAGAGAGACCCAGTACTTC	CASSLAGLARETQYF
NA	NA	TRBV6-2/TRBV6-3	TRBJ1-2	TGTGCCAGCAGTTACTCGAGGACAGCCTATGGCTACACCTTC	CASSYSRTAYGYTF